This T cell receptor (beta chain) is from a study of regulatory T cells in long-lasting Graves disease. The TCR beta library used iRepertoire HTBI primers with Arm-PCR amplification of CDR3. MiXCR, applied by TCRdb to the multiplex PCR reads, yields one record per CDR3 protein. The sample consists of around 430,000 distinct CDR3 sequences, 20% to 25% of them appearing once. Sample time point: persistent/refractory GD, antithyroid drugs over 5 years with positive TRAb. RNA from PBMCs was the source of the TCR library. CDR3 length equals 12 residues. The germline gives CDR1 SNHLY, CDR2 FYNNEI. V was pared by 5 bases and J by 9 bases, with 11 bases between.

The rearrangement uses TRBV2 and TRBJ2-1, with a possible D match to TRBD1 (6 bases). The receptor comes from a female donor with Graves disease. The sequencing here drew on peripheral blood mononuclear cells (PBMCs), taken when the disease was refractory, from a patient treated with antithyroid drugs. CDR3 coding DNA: TGTGCCAGCAGTAGACAGGCCTTTGAGCAGTTCTTC. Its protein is CASSRQAFEQFF.